This T cell receptor beta chain was observed in a study of immune reconstitution after stem cell transplant in scleroderma listed by TCRdb under 2017. Library preparation used RT-PCR. The sequencing machine was an Illumina MiSeq. TCRdb ran its own pipeline on the public reads, namely fastp trimming at Q25 and MiXCR clone calling, and kept in-frame beta chains. Every distinct CDR3 protein forms one entry, paired with its most common genes and DNA. The sample table holds about 5,600 distinct CDR3 sequences, of which less than 10% were seen once. In total, the top ten clones hold roughly 9.1% of the sample. This clonotype is considered medium-sized (0.01 to 0.1%). What this receptor recognizes is not known. Per-base quality was not reported, and no clone a single base away is much larger than it. Looking up the germline V gene (reference sequence) yields CDR1 DFQATT and CDR2 SNEGSKA. Germline trimming amounts to 1 base on V and 5 bases on J, with 14 as the count of junction bases outside the gene matches. The CDR3 runs 17 residues from the cysteine to the phenylalanine. Only the CDR3 part of the read is kept: 51 bases, read in frame from the first base.

The specimen was collected before or after autologous hematopoietic stem cell transplantation (not recorded which). This receptor was identified in a male donor with systemic sclerosis. The chain links TRBV20-1 with TRBJ1-1, with TRBD1 identical over 9 junction bases. The sequenced DNA: TGCAGTGCTAGAGGGCCTGTAACGCGACAGGGGGGAACTGAAGCTTTCTTT. Translated, this is CSARGPVTRQGGTEAFF.